The 19 T cell receptor beta chains below come from one sample, sequenced in a study of blood T cell repertoires in COVID-19. The method was immunoSEQ multiplex PCR; TCRdb's version includes in-frame clones alone and lacks a portion of them. The data contain about 200,000 clones, roughly 84% of them singletons. The material sequenced was peripheral blood. The receptor set was obtained from a man over 45 with COVID-19, enrolled during active disease.

The chain uses TRBV27 and TRBJ2-3; 9 nucleotides align to TRBD1. Germline values: CDR1 MNHEY, CDR2 SMNVEV (reference sequence). The CDR3 extends over 18 amino acids. J lost 1 base, V lost 1 base, and 9 bases had no gene match. The CDR3, as DNA: TGTGCCAGCAGTTTATTGAGGGACAGGGCCACGGGCACAGATACGCAGTATTTT. This sequence encodes CASSLLRDRATGTDTQYF.

This clone has only a few counts. The rearrangement uses TRBV5-1 and TRBJ2-7, with D possibly matching TRBD1 (5 bases). CDR3 length: 15 residues. V was shortened by 2 bases and J by 3 bases, with 15 bases between the two germline ends. Looked up from germline, CDR1 is SGHRS and CDR2 is YFSETQ. CDR3 bases: TGCGCCAGCAGCTTTACCCCAGGGCAGGGCTACGAGCAGTACTTC. Translated, it gives CASSFTPGQGYEQYF.

The CDR3 loop reads CASSFTSYEQYF. For the CDR3, the DNA is TGTGCCAGCAGTTTCACTAGTTACGAGCAGTACTTC. V gene TRBV6-2 or TRBV6-3 combines with J gene TRBJ2-7; a weak D match, TRBD2 (5 bases). The CDR3 has 12 residues. V shed 4 bases and J shed 4 bases, with 8 bases lying between them. CDR1 is MNHEY and CDR2 is SVGEGT in the germline V gene.

In this sample, this clone turned up once. V and J are TRBV19 and TRBJ1-4; 7 bases are a match to TRBD1. Germline V gene sequence: CDR1 LNHDA, CDR2 SQIVND (reference sequence). V lost 4 bases to trimming and J lost 7 bases; unmatched junction nucleotides: 3. The CDR3 runs 13 residues. The CDR3 spells CASSKAGGEKLFF. CDR3 bases: TGTGCCAGTAGTAAGGCAGGGGGTGAAAAACTGTTTTTT.

The chain recombines TRBV24-1 with TRBJ1-5; no reliable D call. V was pared by 6 bases and J by 3 bases, with 11 bases between. There are 14 residues in the CDR3. The germline CDR1 and CDR2 sequences are KGHDR and SFDVKD. The DNA for the CDR3 is TGTGCCACCAGTTCGTACAAAAACAATCAGCCCCAGCATTTT. This translates into CATSSYKNNQPQHF.

The V gene is TRBV19, the J gene TRBJ2-3; a weak D match, TRBD1 (5 bases). The CDR3 covers 14 residues. Germline V gene sequence: CDR1 LNHDA, CDR2 SQIVND (reference sequence). Trimming took 5 bases from V and 3 from J, leaving 12 bases between them. Written as DNA, the CDR3 is TGTGCCAGTAGTCCCTTCCGACAGACAGATACGCAGTATTTT. Translation gives CASSPFRQTDTQYF.

This clone was seen once. The V gene is TRBV7-6, the J gene TRBJ1-4; TRBD1 aligns across 9 bases. Trimming removed 5 bases from V and 3 bases from J; junction bases left unmatched: 4. The CDR3 spans 15 residues. Germline V gene sequence: CDR1 SGHVS, CDR2 FNYEAQ. The CDR3 DNA reads as TGTGCCAGCAGCACACAGGGGGCCGCTAATGAAAAACTGTTTTTT. The encoded protein is CASSTQGAANEKLFF.

The gene calls are TRBV4-1 and TRBJ2-4, with 10 bases identical to TRBD1. Germline V lookup: CDR1 MGHRA, CDR2 YSYEKL. Trimming at V came to 1 base and at J to 0 bases, leaving 3 bases not matched to a gene. The CDR3 spans 17 residues. The CDR3 sequence: CASSQGTGGLAKNIQYF. CDR3 coding DNA: TGCGCCAGCAGCCAAGGGACAGGGGGGCTAGCCAAAAACATTCAGTACTTC.

The chain joins TRBV28 to TRBJ2-3, with 8 bases fitting TRBD2. The germline CDR1 and CDR2 sequences are MDHEN and SYDVKM. With 7 bases clipped from V and 4 bases from J, the junction kept 7 bases outside the gene matches. The CDR3 sequence is 14 residues long. CDR3 in DNA: TGTGCCAGCAAAACGGGGGGGCGTCCAGATACGCAGTATTTT. As protein: CASKTGGRPDTQYF.

This clone appeared a single time. The V call is TRBV5-1, the J call TRBJ2-3; possible D gene TRBD2, 5 bases. CDR3 length: 16 amino acids. The V end was cut by 0 bases, the J end by 2 bases, with 13 bases between. The germline V gene has CDR1 SGHRS and CDR2 YFSETQ. For the CDR3, the DNA is TGCGCCAGCAGCTTGGAATTAGCGAAAACCACAGATACGCAGTATTTT. It encodes CASSLELAKTTDTQYF.

The table lists this clone with a count of one. The chain carries TRBV5-5 and TRBJ2-3; a weak D match, TRBD2 (7 bases). Germline V gives CDR1 SGHKS, CDR2 YYEKEE (reference sequence). CDR3 length: 14 residues. Trimming took off 6 bases at V and 5 bases at J, with 16 bases between the two ends. CDR3 DNA: TGTGCCAGCAATCAAGGGGGGGGTGGAGATACGCAGTATTTT. It yields the protein CASNQGGGGDTQYF.

The chain employs TRBV27 and TRBJ2-7; D is undetermined. The CDR3 length is 15 residues. CDR1 and CDR2 (germline): MNHEY, SMNVEV (reference sequence). Trimming removed 4 bases at V and 5 bases at J, with 18 bases between. CDR3: CASSWLGPPEDEQYF. DNA for the CDR3: TGTGCCAGCAGTTGGCTGGGTCCGCCCGAGGACGAGCAGTACTTC.

This clone has just one count. The rearrangement joins TRBV5-5 to TRBJ2-5; 8 nucleotides agree with TRBD2. The CDR3 is made up of 15 amino acids. After removal of 0 bases from V and 4 bases from J, the junction contained 5 bases not matched to a gene. Germline V gene sequence: CDR1 SGHKS, CDR2 YYEKEE (reference sequence). The DNA of the CDR3 is TGTGCCAGCAGCTTGGAGACTAGCGCGCCAGAGACCCAGTACTTC. It codes for CASSLETSAPETQYF.

The J gene is TRBJ1-1, the V gene TRBV20-1; the D is unclear. CDR1 DFQATT and CDR2 SNEGSKA come from the germline V gene (reference sequence). CDR3 size: 11 residues. V was pared by 4 bases and J by 4 bases, with 7 bases between. CDR3 protein: CSAKRSTEAFF. The CDR3 region has the DNA TGCAGTGCTAAACGGAGCACTGAAGCTTTCTTT.

The gene calls are TRBV19 and TRBJ1-4; D is possibly TRBD1 (5 bases). CDR3 size: 16 residues. Germline V CDR1 and CDR2: LNHDA, SQIVND (reference sequence). Trimming removed 5 bases from V and 7 bases from J, with 20 bases in between. The CDR3 protein is CASSPRLNRRGEKLFF. The CDR3 DNA reads as TGTGCCAGTAGTCCCCGTTTGAATCGAAGGGGTGAAAAACTGTTTTTT.

This clone appeared once. The V and J genes are TRBV7-8 and TRBJ1-3, with D maybe TRBD1 (5 bases). Trimming cost V 3 bases and J 0 bases, with 12 bases left between them. This CDR3 region has 16 residues. CDR1 and CDR2 (germline): SGHVS, FQNEAQ. The CDR3 DNA is TGTGCCAGCAGCTTTACGGACATTCTCTCTGGAAACACCATATATTTT. Translated, it gives CASSFTDILSGNTIYF.

The chain joins TRBV7-9 to TRBJ1-5; perhaps TRBD1 as D (6 bases). The CDR3 has 14 amino acids. Between the trimmed V and J ends, which lost 4 bases and 9 bases, there was a span of 16 bases. Per the germline V gene, CDR1 is SEHNR and CDR2 is FQNEAQ (reference sequence). CDR3 sequence: CASSSETGLGPQHF. The CDR3 DNA is TGTGCCAGCAGCTCCGAGACAGGTTTAGGGCCCCAGCATTTT.

Here the CDR3 reads CASSQLAGGPMTDTQYF. The CDR3, as DNA: TGTGCCAGCAGCCAGCTAGCGGGGGGGCCGATGACAGATACGCAGTATTTT. This sequence joins TRBV4-2 and TRBJ2-3; 12 bases map to TRBD2. Germline-derived CDR1 and CDR2 are LGHNA and YNFKEQ. The V and J ends lost 3 bases and 3 bases, in that order; junction bases with no gene match: 7. This CDR3 is 17 amino acids long.

The chain has TRBV24-1 and TRBJ2-2, with 10 bases that match TRBD2. This CDR3 has 17 residues. CDR1 KGHDR and CDR2 SFDVKD come from the germline V gene. V lost 4 bases to trimming and J lost 3 bases; unmatched junction nucleotides: 7. The CDR3 DNA sequence: TGTGCCACCAGTGACCTGGCTAGCGGGGGCGACACCGGGGAGCTGTTTTTT. Amino acids: CATSDLASGGDTGELFF.